This section outlines one T cell receptor beta chain sequence together with its context. These data belong to a study of blood T cell repertoires in COVID-19. In the study overall: COVID-19 samples collected from the United States, Italy and Spain covered acute and convalescent phases. In each case, the material was cDNA or gDNA derived from T cells, B-cell-depleted T cells, or PBMCs.

This CDR3 has 14 residues. The V gene's germline CDR1 is SGHTA and CDR2 FQGNSA. V was pared by 2 bases and J by 0 bases, with 1 base of the junction left unmatched. The data were produced by immunoSEQ multiplex PCR, yet TCRdb's version contains in-frame clones alone and is incomplete. The sample includes 300,000 or so clones, 80% to 90% of them seen just once. Participants, about 18 to 90 years old, spanned around 25 US areas. Participants' reported clinical history set cohort assignment. Sequenced sample: PBMCs or T cells enriched from blood (not recorded which). The rearrangement links TRBV7-2 to TRBJ2-7, with 7 bases aligning to TRBD1. This clonotype was sampled from a woman aged 35 to 49 with acute COVID-19. The CDR3 coding sequence is TGTGCCAGCAGCTTAACAGGGGACTCCTACGAGCAGTACTTC. Its protein is CASSLTGDSYEQYF.